This T cell receptor (beta chain) emerged from a study of control samples from healthy donors and cancer patients. The CDR3 extends over 15 amino acids. Germline V gene lookup returns CDR1 SGHTA and CDR2 FQGTGA. Trimming at V came to 1 base and at J to 1 base, leaving 1 base not matched to a gene. Repertoires were generated with immunoSEQ multiplex PCR, while TCRdb's copy carries only in-frame clones and drops some. Here the sample spans roughly 130,000 clones, about 88% being singletons. This clone was seen only a few times. The sample consisted of blood. The chain employs TRBV7-3 and TRBJ2-3; TRBD2 matches at 8 bases. The clonotype originates from a man in his fifties or sixties in good health. The CDR3 coding sequence is TGTGCCAGCAGCTTAAGCGGGGGGCGCACAGATACGCAGTATTTT. Its translation is CASSLSGGRTDTQYF.